This T cell receptor (beta chain) was recorded in a study of CD8 T cells in ankylosing spondylitis. TCRdb itself ran the 5' RACE reads through MiXCR, one entry per CDR3 protein. Of more than 300,000 distinct CDR3 sequences detected, under 8.5% appear once; the ten largest clones hold just over 14%. This clonotype has more than one count but fewer than ten. Its antigen is not identified. Study-wide results and caveats: Roughly eight highly homologous variants made up a TCR beta motif that seemed to typify ankylosing spondylitis blood.

The sequenced sample consisted of blood, either unsorted or a sorted T cell fraction (not recorded which). This TCR derives from a male donor with ankylosing spondylitis.

CDR3 DNA: TGTGCCAGTCGGGAGGGGTGGGAGACCCAGTACTTC. Translation: CASREGWETQYF. The J gene is TRBJ2-5, the V gene TRBV6-1; 8 nucleotides line up with TRBD2. The CDR3 runs 12 residues. J gave up 5 bases and V 9 bases, and 5 bases lay outside the gene matches. Germline V CDR1 and CDR2: MNHNS, SASEGT.